This T cell receptor beta chain was profiled in a study of beta chain features in type 1 diabetes. Study information: Patients did not differ from healthy donors in age, gender or cell yield.

CD4+ naive, central memory, regulatory and stem cell-like memory cells were sorted via CD45RO/CCR7/CD25/CD127/CD95/CD27. Every isolated RNA sample was fully reverse transcribed, so sequencing captured expressed TCRB transcripts. Sequencing was performed with immunoSEQ multiplex PCR; in TCRdb, only in-frame clones are kept and a portion is missing. The sample records 350,000 to 400,000 clones, roughly an eighth being singletons. Concerning this clone: Its matching antigen is unknown.

Germline CDR1 reads SGHAT; CDR2 reads FQNNGV. Trimming removed 3 bases from V and 0 bases from J, with 5 bases in between. The CDR3 sequence is 14 residues long. Notes on the study in general: Moderate yet significant TCRB CDR3 shortening was seen in Type 1 diabetes patients in all four CD4+ subsets.

The chain uses TRBV11-2 and TRBJ1-4; a possible D gene is TRBD1 (5 bases). Specimen: naive CD4+ T cells from blood. This TCR came from a woman between 18 and 29 years old with type 1 diabetes. CDR3 bases: TGTGCCAGCAGCTTGACAGCAACTAATGAAAAACTGTTTTTT. Translating gives CASSLTATNEKLFF.